The rows below give T cell receptor beta chains drawn from one sample of a study of T cell repertoires in cytomegalovirus infection. Their specific antigens are unknown. TCRdb reprocessed the reads via MiXCR and lists one record per CDR3 protein. The sample lists 650,000 to 900,000 distinct CDR3 sequences; less than 35% were seen once. The material sequenced was cultured CD8+ T cells from PBMCs, taken from culture after CMV antigen stimulation. Receptors originate from a human donor in good health (CMV status not recorded). Some clones in this sample may be carry-over from other donors' samples. CDR3s include the opening cysteine and the closing phenylalanine or tryptophan. The D gene is left open where the match is weak. Size is stated for part of the rows, as once, few or many counts, or as a class when the clone is expanded.

many | TRBJ1-2 | TRBV7-2 | . | CASSLGGKGYTF | TGTGCCAGCAGCTTAGGGGGGAAGGGCTACACCTTC
. | TRBJ1-1 | TRBV5-3 | . | CARSLVDKNTEAFF | TGTGCCAGAAGCTTGGTGGACAAGAACACTGAAGCTTTCTTT
once | TRBJ1-6 | TRBV27 | . | CASSLSDSSPPLHF | TGTGCCAGCAGTTTAAGCGACTCCTCACCACCCCTCCACTTT
. | TRBJ1-1 | TRBV6-6 | . | CASRKRLNTEAFF | TGTGCCAGCAGAAAAAGGTTGAACACTGAAGCTTTCTTT
. | TRBJ1-4 | TRBV19 | . | CASSSGTYATNEKLFF | TGTGCCAGTAGTTCCGGGACATATGCAACTAATGAAAAACTGTTTTTT
. | TRBJ1-2 | TRBV27 | . | CASSPIPKTVEGYGYTF | TGTGCCAGCAGTCCAATCCCAAAGACAGTAGAAGGCTATGGCTACACCTTC
. | TRBJ2-2 | TRBV4-2 | TRBD1 | CASSQTTGENGELFF | TGTGCCAGCAGCCAGACCACAGGGGAAAACGGGGAGCTGTTTTTT
. | TRBJ1-2 | TRBV4-2 | . | CASSQVGLGAEDDGYTF | TGTGCCAGCAGCCAAGTGGGGCTGGGCGCCGAGGATGATGGCTACACCTTC
. | TRBJ1-1 | TRBV7-9 | . | CASSPPVDRNTEAFF | TGTGCCAGCAGCCCCCCCGTCGACAGGAACACTGAAGCTTTCTTT
. | TRBJ1-4 | TRBV5-6 | . | CASSFGRPGEKLFF | TGTGCCAGCAGCTTTGGCAGGCCAGGTGAAAAACTGTTTTTT
few | TRBJ1-1 | TRBV18 | TRBD1 | CASSPRGVLYMNTEAFF | TGTGCCAGCTCACCCAGGGGGGTCTTATACATGAACACTGAAGCTTTCTTT
. | TRBJ2-7 | TRBV29-1 | TRBD1 | CSGSGTGVYEQYF | TGCAGCGGGTCCGGGACAGGCGTTTACGAGCAGTACTTC
. | TRBJ1-5 | TRBV27 | . | CASSLTPYRSGPQHF | TGTGCCAGCAGTTTAACCCCCTACAGGTCCGGGCCCCAGCATTTT
. | TRBJ1-2 | TRBV2 | TRBD1 | CASSTTGGRTYGYTF | TGTGCCAGCAGTACTACAGGGGGCAGGACCTATGGCTACACCTTC
. | TRBJ2-1 | TRBV19 | TRBD2 | CASSWASGGYNEQFF | TGTGCCAGTAGTTGGGCTAGCGGGGGTTACAATGAGCAGTTCTTC
few | TRBJ1-1 | TRBV11-2 | . | CASLGTAEAFF | TGTGCCAGCCTAGGGACGGCTGAAGCTTTCTTT
. | TRBJ1-2 | TRBV12-3/TRBV12-4 | . | CASMALWGATGGYTF | TGTGCCAGCATGGCCCTATGGGGGGCAACTGGCGGCTACACCTTC
few | TRBJ1-3 | TRBV12-3/TRBV12-4 | . | CASSLFGAEGENTIYF | TGTGCCAGCAGTTTGTTTGGGGCAGAGGGTGAGAACACCATATATTTT
once | TRBJ2-1 | TRBV19 | TRBD1 | CASSMGDRGRNEQFF | TGTGCCAGTAGTATGGGGGACAGGGGGAGGAATGAGCAGTTCTTC
. | TRBJ1-4 | TRBV7-6 | . | CASSPEKAGKKLFF | TGTGCCAGCAGCCCCGAGAAGGCTGGTAAAAAACTGTTTTTT
many | TRBJ2-2 | TRBV7-2 | TRBD1 | CASSLGQGVTGELFF | TGTGCCAGCAGCTTAGGGCAGGGGGTCACCGGGGAGCTGTTTTTT
. | TRBJ1-1 | TRBV20-1 | TRBD1 | CSAMTGATEAFF | TGCAGTGCTATGACAGGGGCCACTGAAGCTTTCTTT
. | TRBJ1-1 | TRBV27 | TRBD1 | CASSVDRSMNTEAFF | TGTGCCAGCAGTGTGGACAGGAGCATGAACACTGAAGCTTTCTTT
. | TRBJ1-1 | TRBV25-1 | TRBD1 | CASRWGDRDLNTEAFF | TGTGCCAGCAGATGGGGAGACAGGGATCTGAACACTGAAGCTTTCTTT
few | TRBJ2-2 | TRBV24-1 | TRBD1 | CATSDYRDRATMNTGELFF | TGTGCCACCAGTGACTACCGGGACAGGGCAACGATGAACACCGGGGAGCTGTTTTTT
few | TRBJ1-1 | TRBV11-2 | . | CASSLDWALLTPPGTEAFF | TGTGCCAGCAGCTTAGATTGGGCGTTGCTTACTCCCCCAGGGACTGAAGCTTTCTTT
few | TRBJ1-1 | TRBV6-6 | . | CASINGEAFF | TGTGCCAGCATCAACGGGGAAGCTTTCTTT
few | TRBJ2-5 | TRBV27 | TRBD1 | CASSGTEQETQYF | TGTGCCAGTTCCGGGACAGAGCAAGAGACCCAGTACTTC
few | TRBJ1-5 | TRBV6-8 | . | CASSPGGLYQPQHF | TGTGCCAGCAGCCCCGGGGGGCTTTATCAGCCCCAGCATTTT
many | TRBJ1-1 | TRBV5-6 | . | CASSLSSTEAFF | TGTGCCAGCAGCTTGTCCAGCACTGAAGCTTTCTTT
. | TRBJ2-5 | TRBV28 | TRBD2 | CASSTGLAALEETQYF | TGTGCCAGCAGTACTGGACTAGCGGCACTCGAAGAGACCCAGTACTTC
many | TRBJ1-2 | TRBV7-9 | . | CASSPNRALGYGYTF | TGTGCCAGCAGCCCTAATAGGGCCCTGGGATATGGCTACACCTTC
few | TRBJ2-1 | TRBV15 | . | CATSDGNEQFF | TGTGCCACCAGCGACGGGAATGAGCAGTTCTTC
few | TRBJ2-2 | TRBV27 | . | CASTARGSTGELFF | TGTGCCAGCACTGCGAGGGGGAGCACCGGGGAGCTGTTTTTT
few | TRBJ1-1 | TRBV6-6 | . | CASSYSTSENTEAFF | TGTGCCAGCAGTTACTCGACTTCGGAGAACACTGAAGCTTTCTTT
. | TRBJ2-1 | TRBV6-8 | . | CASSYSFVGLADNEQFF | TGTGCCAGCAGTTACTCGTTTGTGGGACTCGCCGATAATGAGCAGTTCTTC
. | TRBJ2-3 | TRBV7-9 | . | CASSPGGLGDTQYF | TGTGCCAGCAGCCCCGGGGGGCTGGGAGATACGCAGTATTTT
. | TRBJ1-1 | TRBV5-1 | . | CASSLESGSEAFF | TGCGCCAGCAGCTTGGAATCCGGCTCTGAAGCTTTCTTT
. | TRBJ2-1 | TRBV7-9 | . | CASSLEGRLDRQFF | TGTGCCAGCAGCTTAGAGGGGAGATTGGACAGGCAGTTCTTC
few | TRBJ2-3 | TRBV7-9 | TRBD2 | CASSSRLAGGPGDTQYF | TGTGCCAGCAGCTCAAGACTAGCGGGGGGGCCGGGAGATACGCAGTATTTT
many | TRBJ2-2 | TRBV11-3 | . | CASSRLDGTGELFF | TGTGCCAGCAGCCGCCTTGACGGCACCGGGGAGCTGTTTTTT
. | TRBJ2-1 | TRBV7-9 | TRBD1 | CASSSKGTGLFDEQFF | TGTGCCAGCAGCTCGAAGGGGACAGGGTTGTTCGATGAGCAGTTCTTC
many | TRBJ2-1 | TRBV12-3/TRBV12-4 | TRBD2 | CASSPSGGPYNEQFF | TGTGCCAGCAGCCCTAGCGGGGGGCCTTACAATGAGCAGTTCTTC
. | TRBJ2-4 | TRBV4-1 | . | CASSQEMTVKNIQYF | TGTGCCAGCAGCCAAGAAATGACGGTCAAAAACATTCAGTACTTC
. | TRBJ2-1 | TRBV27 | . | CASSLVYGQFYNEQFF | TGTGCCAGCAGTTTAGTTTACGGACAGTTCTACAATGAGCAGTTCTTC
. | TRBJ2-4 | TRBV7-9 | . | CASNFPSTGTNIQYF | TGTGCCAGCAACTTTCCCTCGACAGGAACAAACATTCAGTACTTC
few | TRBJ2-1 | TRBV6-4 | TRBD2 | CASSPGLAGAKGNEQFF | TGTGCCAGCAGTCCCGGACTAGCGGGGGCCAAGGGTAATGAGCAGTTCTTC
. | TRBJ2-7 | TRBV5-1 | . | CASRLGLEQYF | TGCGCCAGCCGCCTGGGTCTCGAGCAGTACTTC
few | TRBJ1-1 | TRBV7-9 | TRBD1 | CASSSPRQGSTEAFF | TGTGCCAGCAGCTCACCCCGACAGGGAAGCACTGAAGCTTTCTTT
. | TRBJ1-2 | TRBV6-8 | . | CASSYSGAGGYTF | TGTGCCAGCAGTTACTCGGGGGCAGGGGGCTACACCTTC
. | TRBJ1-2 | TRBV7-3 | TRBD1 | CASSLPRDRGGYTF | TGTGCCAGCAGCTTACCCCGGGACAGGGGTGGCTACACCTTC
few | TRBJ2-1 | TRBV19 | . | CASSIDYNEQFF | TGTGCCAGTAGTATTGACTACAATGAGCAGTTCTTC
. | TRBJ2-7 | TRBV27 | . | CASSLGGSAAYEQYF | TGTGCCAGCAGTTTAGGGGGCTCGGCGGCCTACGAGCAGTACTTT
many | TRBJ2-1 | TRBV7-2 | . | CASSLDGLIAYNEQFF | TGTGCCAGCAGCTTAGACGGACTCATAGCCTACAATGAGCAGTTCTTC
. | TRBJ1-2 | TRBV27 | . | CASSLSTGSPYGYTF | TGTGCCAGCAGTTTATCGACAGGTTCGCCCTATGGCTACACCTTC